Following are 30 T cell receptor beta chains from one sample sequenced in a study of OX40 agonist ivuxolimab in advanced cancers. Assay used: immunoSEQ multiplex PCR; TCRdb lists only in-frame clones, some missing. In the table there are fewer than 30,000 clones, over 75% of which are singletons. The material sequenced was CD4+ or CD8+ T cells sorted from blood, taken in a trial of the OX40 agonist ivuxolimab. The receptors derive from an adult with an advanced solid tumor such as melanoma, head and neck, liver or kidney cancer.

J is TRBJ2-3 and V is TRBV4-2, with 9 bases matching TRBD2. V shed 6 bases and J 0 bases; nucleotides not matched to a gene: 16. This CDR3 region has 19 residues. CDR1 and CDR2 (germline): LGHNA, YNFKEQ. The CDR3 here is CASSLNGPRGGASTDTQYF. The CDR3 DNA is TGTGCCAGCAGTCTAAACGGACCGCGGGGGGGCGCTAGCACAGATACGCAGTATTTT.

This clone was seen once. The genes are TRBV19 and TRBJ2-6; D might be TRBD1 (6 bases). The V gene's germline CDR1 is LNHDA and CDR2 SQIVND (reference sequence). The CDR3 is 15 residues long. The V gene lost 5 bases and the J gene lost 0 bases, with 8 bases spanning the gap. The DNA for the CDR3 is TGTGCCAGTAGTGTAGGGGGCTCTGGGGCCAACGTCCTGACTTTC. Translation: CASSVGGSGANVLTF.

This clone was recorded once. The V call is TRBV2, the J call TRBJ2-3; 8 nucleotides line up with TRBD2. V shed 4 bases, J shed 0 bases, and the junction held 6 bases outside the gene matches. Germline V gene data show CDR1 as SNHLY and CDR2 as FYNNEI. The CDR3 extends over 16 amino acids. The CDR3 loop reads CASSGVLAESTDTQYF. The CDR3 coding sequence is TGTGCCAGCAGTGGGGTACTAGCGGAGAGCACAGATACGCAGTATTTT.

The chain is built from TRBV9 and TRBJ1-1; maybe TRBD1 (5 bases). V lost 4 bases, J lost 5 bases, and 18 bases lay in between. From germline, CDR1 is SGDLS and CDR2 YYNGEE. CDR3 length: 15 residues. The CDR3 region is CASSFRPGTGTEAFF. In DNA, the CDR3 is TGTGCCAGCAGCTTTAGACCCGGGACGGGAACTGAAGCTTTCTTT.

J is TRBJ1-2 and V is TRBV6-6, with 8 bases aligning to TRBD1. Germline CDR1 is MNHNY and CDR2 is SVGAGI (reference sequence). CDR3 length: 14 residues. The J segment lost 13 bases and the V segment lost 4 bases, leaving 14 bases of the junction unmatched. CDR3 sequence: CASSFINGTGSFTF. DNA of the CDR3: TGTGCCAGCAGTTTCATAAACGGGACAGGCTCCTTCACCTTC.

This clone has just one count. V and J are TRBV28 and TRBJ2-1; perhaps D is TRBD1 or TRBD2 (6 bases each). V lost 2 bases to trimming and J lost 5 bases, with 10 bases between them. The CDR3 is made up of 14 amino acids. CDR1 and CDR2 (germline): MDHEN, SYDVKM. Here the CDR3 DNA reads TGTGCCAGCAGTTTACGGGGGCCGGACAATGAGCAGTTCTTC. It yields the protein CASSLRGPDNEQFF.

The chain has TRBV4-2 and TRBJ1-1; 7 bases match TRBD1. V lost 1 base to trimming and J lost 3 bases; unmatched junction nucleotides: 8. This CDR3 spans 16 amino acids. CDR1 is LGHNA and CDR2 is YNFKEQ in the germline V gene. CDR3 protein: CASSQGGGRADTEAFF. DNA for the CDR3: TGTGCCAGCAGCCAAGGAGGGGGCAGGGCGGACACTGAAGCTTTCTTT.

The V gene is TRBV11-2, the J gene TRBJ1-1; D is unresolved. The CDR3 spans 15 residues. V gave up 0 bases and J gave up 1 base, with 9 bases separating them. Per germline, CDR1 SGHAT and CDR2 FQNNGV. This chain's CDR3 is CASSLESGSNTEAFF. The CDR3 bases are TGTGCCAGCAGCTTAGAGAGCGGGTCGAACACTGAAGCTTTCTTT.

The rearrangement uses TRBV5-4 and TRBJ1-3; D is unclear. This CDR3 has 14 amino acids. In germline, CDR1 is SGHNT, CDR2 YYREEE (reference sequence). V was pared by 0 bases and J by 2 bases, with 6 bases between. The CDR3 DNA sequence: TGTGCCAGCAGCTTGGGCCAGACTGGAAACACCATATATTTT. The encoded protein is CASSLGQTGNTIYF.

CDR3 loop: CASSQVGQNDEQYF. For the CDR3, the DNA is TGTGCCAGCAGCCAAGTAGGACAGAACGACGAGCAGTACTTC. J is TRBJ2-7 and V is TRBV16, with D possibly TRBD1 on 6 matching bases. This CDR3 comprises 14 residues. The germline V and J ends were trimmed by 2 bases and 5 bases, with 13 bases remaining between them. The V gene's germline CDR1 is KGHSY and CDR2 FQNENV.

The gene calls are TRBV5-1 and TRBJ1-1, with TRBD1 matching over 8 bases. Germline lookup yields CDR1 SGHRS and CDR2 YFSETQ. Trimming removed 0 bases from V and 5 bases from J; junction bases left unmatched: 3. The CDR3 is made up of 14 amino acids. This CDR3 reads CASSLDRGGTEAFF. DNA for the CDR3: TGCGCCAGCAGCTTGGACAGGGGGGGTACTGAAGCTTTCTTT.

For this clone: It differs at one base from a far larger clone, so likely a read error. The sample has other DNA sequences that encode this CDR3 too. The chain is built from TRBV5-4 and TRBJ1-1, with TRBD1 matching over 7 bases. CDR1 SGHNT and CDR2 YYREEE come from the germline V gene (reference sequence). The CDR3 contains 17 residues. J was trimmed by 1 base and V by 4 bases; bases with no gene match: 13. The CDR3 is CASSQESNEGANTEAFF. The CDR3 region has the DNA TGTGCCAGCAGCCAAGAGTCGAATGAGGGGGCGAACACTGAAGCTTTCTTT.

This clone was observed once. The CDR3 bases are TGTGCCAGCAGCTTAAGGGCAGGTGAAAAACTGTTTTTT. Protein sequence: CASSLRAGEKLFF. The gene calls are TRBV7-8 and TRBJ1-4, with D unclear. The germline gives CDR1 SGHVS, CDR2 FQNEAQ. This CDR3 is built from 13 residues. Trimming removed 2 bases at V and 7 bases at J, with 8 bases between. The full variable domain, completed using reference TRBV7-8 and TRBJ1-4, is GAGVSQSPRYKVAKRGQDVALRCDPISGHVSLFWYQQALGQGPEFLTYFQNEAQLDKSGLPSDRFFAERPEGSVSTLKIQRTQQEDSAVYLCASSLRAGEKLFFGSGTQLSVL.

The chain's CDR3 is CASSLLVLAGGYNEQFF. CDR3 coding DNA: TGCGCCAGCAGCCTACTTGTCTTAGCGGGGGGTTACAATGAGCAGTTCTTC. The J gene is TRBJ2-1, the V gene TRBV4-1; 10 bases are shared with TRBD2. V trimming: 4 bases; J trimming: 4 bases; junction bases outside the gene matches: 10. This CDR3 comprises 17 residues. The germline CDR1 and CDR2 sequences are MGHRA and YSYEKL.

This rearrangement joins TRBV29-1 to TRBJ2-1; TRBD2 matches at 12 bases. V shed 7 bases, J shed 4 bases, and the junction held 2 bases outside the gene matches. This CDR3 comprises 13 residues. Germline CDR1 SQVTM, CDR2 ANQGSEA. This chain's CDR3 is CSAGLAGYNEQFF. In DNA form, the CDR3 reads TGCAGCGCCGGACTAGCGGGGTACAATGAGCAGTTCTTC.

The chain is built from TRBV7-2 and TRBJ2-4; tentative D call: TRBD1 (6 bases). The germline V and J ends were trimmed by 4 bases and 9 bases, with 13 bases remaining between them. This CDR3 is 13 amino acids long. Germline V CDR1 and CDR2: SGHTA, FQGNSA. Here the CDR3 DNA reads TGTGCCAGCAGCTCAGCGACCAGGGGCATTCAGTACTTC. This sequence encodes CASSSATRGIQYF.

The rearrangement links TRBV2 to TRBJ2-1, with D perhaps being TRBD1 or TRBD2 (5 bases each). Germline assignment: CDR1 SNHLY and CDR2 FYNNEI. V shed 8 bases and J shed 0 bases, with 11 bases lying between them. CDR3 length: 14 residues. CDR3 DNA: TGTGCCAGCTCGGGGCCCAGCTCCTACAATGAGCAGTTCTTC. This gives the protein CASSGPSSYNEQFF.

This chain uses TRBV4-1 with TRBJ2-4, with D possibly being TRBD2 (5 bases). V dropped 2 bases and J dropped 5 bases, with 19 bases sitting between them. The CDR3 contains 17 residues. Germline values: CDR1 MGHRA, CDR2 YSYEKL. CDR3 bases: TGCGCCAGCAGCCAATGGCCCGGGGAGAGAGTAGAAAACATTCAGTACTTC. This translates into CASSQWPGERVENIQYF.

The chain has TRBV27 and TRBJ1-1, with TRBD1 identical over 11 bases. Germline values: CDR1 MNHEY, CDR2 SMNVEV (reference sequence). CDR3 length: 16 amino acids. With V trimmed by 4 bases and J by 7 bases, 11 bases remained unmatched. The CDR3 nucleotides are TGTGCCAGCAGTTACGGACAGGGGGCCCGAGGACTTGAAGCTTTCTTT. This encodes CASSYGQGARGLEAFF.

V usage is TRBV6-5 and J usage is TRBJ2-7; weak D call: TRBD2 (5 bases). Trimming removed 5 bases from V and 6 bases from J, with 14 bases in between. Germline V gene data show CDR1 as MNHEY and CDR2 as SVGAGI. CDR3 size: 13 residues. CDR3 sequence (DNA): TGTGCCAGCAGTCCCTTAGCACGGGGCGAGCAGTACTTC. This encodes CASSPLARGEQYF.

The chain uses TRBV28 and TRBJ1-1, with D possibly matching TRBD1 (5 bases). Germline values: CDR1 MDHEN, CDR2 SYDVKM. This CDR3 spans 16 amino acids. The germline V and J ends were trimmed by 2 bases and 4 bases, with 17 bases remaining between them. CDR3 nucleotides: TGTGCCAGCAGTTTAGGGCTCGGGGGTCGTCCCACTGAAGCTTTCTTT. Its protein is CASSLGLGGRPTEAFF.

The rearrangement links TRBV4-1 to TRBJ2-7; 8 nucleotides align to TRBD2. The length of the CDR3 is 12 residues. From germline, CDR1 is MGHRA and CDR2 YSYEKL. The junction had 5 bases not matched to a gene; V was cut back by 8 bases and J by 5 bases. This chain's CDR3 is CASRGGGHEQYF. The CDR3 DNA reads as TGCGCCAGCCGGGGGGGTGGCCACGAGCAGTACTTC.

The chain joins TRBV4-1 to TRBJ1-2; D is ambiguous. Looked up from germline, CDR1 is MGHRA and CDR2 is YSYEKL. V lost 5 bases, J lost 6 bases, and 7 bases lay in between. The CDR3 length is 11 residues. This CDR3 is CASSLGDGYTF. CDR3 sequence (DNA): TGCGCCAGCAGCTTAGGAGATGGCTACACCTTC.

This chain connects TRBV5-6 to TRBJ2-3, with 9 bases identical to TRBD2. The V gene's germline CDR1 is SGHDT and CDR2 YYEEEE. The length of the CDR3 is 17 residues. Losses at the gene ends were 2 bases for V and 5 bases for J; bases not matched to a gene: 12. CDR3 sequence: CASSFQDLAGVGDTQYF. CDR3 bases: TGTGCCAGCAGCTTTCAGGATTTAGCGGGGGTCGGAGATACGCAGTATTTT. The complete variable domain, with remaining parts taken from reference TRBV5-6 and TRBJ2-3, reads DAGVTQSPTHLIKTRGQQVTLRCSPKSGHDTVSWYQQALGQGPQFIFQYYEEEERQRGNFPDRFSGHQFPNYSSELNVNALLLGDSALYLCASSFQDLAGVGDTQYFGPGTRLTVL.

The CDR3 sequence is CASSSPTRYQETQYF. The CDR3 DNA sequence: TGTGCCAGCAGCTCTCCAACACGGTACCAAGAGACCCAGTACTTC. This chain joins TRBV13 and TRBJ2-5, with D uncertain. V shed 4 bases and J shed 0 bases, with 12 bases lying between them. The CDR3 totals 15 residues. CDR1 is PRHDT, CDR2 FYEKMQ, per germline (reference sequence).

This clone was counted between two and nine times. The rearrangement joins TRBV6-5 to TRBJ1-2, with D perhaps TRBD1 (6 bases). V was trimmed by 3 bases and J by 8 bases, leaving 19 bases between them. This CDR3 comprises 15 residues. The germline V gene encodes CDR1 MNHEY and CDR2 SVGAGI. The CDR3 coding sequence is TGTGCCAGCAGTTATGGGCAGGGGAGGATGAAGGGCTACACCTTC. Protein product: CASSYGQGRMKGYTF.

CDR3 residues: CASSDSENGELFF. For the CDR3, the DNA is TGTGCCAGCAGTGACTCCGAAAACGGGGAGCTGTTTTTT. The chain recombines TRBV6-4 with TRBJ2-2; D unresolved. This CDR3 spans 13 amino acids. The ends were cut back, 0 bases at V and 7 bases at J, with 6 bases in the middle. Looked up from germline, CDR1 is MRHNA and CDR2 is SNTAGT.

The chain links TRBV9 to TRBJ2-2; no clear D gene. Looked up from germline, CDR1 is SGDLS and CDR2 is YYNGEE. Trimming took 4 bases from V and 3 from J, leaving 10 bases between them. The CDR3 totals 14 residues. The CDR3 is CASSPSGHTGELFF. The CDR3 bases are TGTGCCAGCAGCCCCTCCGGGCACACCGGGGAGCTGTTTTTT.

This clone was found once. The chain uses TRBV10-1 and TRBJ2-7; D perhaps matches TRBD1 (6 bases). The CDR3 contains 14 residues. V was trimmed by 2 bases and J by 7 bases, leaving 15 bases between them. Germline V CDR1 and CDR2: WNHNN, SYGVQD (reference sequence). CDR3: CASSERAGVGEQYF. CDR3 bases: TGCGCCAGCAGTGAGAGGGCAGGGGTGGGAGAGCAGTACTTC.

The chain uses TRBV28 and TRBJ2-3; 12 bases fit TRBD2. J lost 2 bases, V lost 5 bases, and 8 bases had no gene match. The CDR3 totals 17 residues. Germline CDR1 and CDR2: MDHEN and SYDVKM. The CDR3 is CASSTRTSGASTDTQYF. The CDR3 nucleotides are TGTGCCAGCAGTACCCGGACTAGCGGGGCCTCCACAGATACGCAGTATTTT.